These 30 T cell receptor beta chains were all obtained from the same sample, sequenced in a study of T cell responses to AZD1222 COVID-19 vaccine. Profiled with immunoSEQ multiplex PCR; TCRdb holds only in-frame clones, not every one. The repertoire has 150,000 or so clones, more than 85% of them found once; the top ten carry roughly 1.2%. This specimen consisted of peripheral blood, obtained 28 days after the second AZD1222 dose. Source of these receptors: an adult who received the AZD1222 COVID-19 vaccine.

The chain links TRBV19 to TRBJ1-1, with a possible D match to TRBD1 (5 bases). Germline CDR1 LNHDA, CDR2 SQIVND (reference sequence). V lost 0 bases to trimming and J lost 0 bases, with 8 bases between them. The CDR3 extends over 15 amino acids. This CDR3 reads CASSIDRGMNTEAFF. CDR3 coding DNA: TGTGCCAGTAGTATAGATCGGGGGATGAACACTGAAGCTTTCTTT.

A single count supports this clone. V usage is TRBV3-1 (or the pseudogene TRBV3-2) and J usage is TRBJ1-2, with D tentatively TRBD1 (6 bases). Trimming cost V 4 bases and J 3 bases, with 24 bases left between them. The CDR3 length is 18 residues. Per germline, CDR1 LGHDT and CDR2 YNNKEL (reference sequence). In DNA, the CDR3 is TGTGCCAGCAGCCGGGACCGAGGGGGGAAATCGTGGGACTATGGCTACACCTTC. Protein sequence: CASSRDRGGKSWDYGYTF.

This clone has more than one count but fewer than ten. V gene TRBV7-9 combines with J gene TRBJ2-7; D is unclear. CDR3 size: 18 residues. Germline loops: CDR1 SEHNR, CDR2 FQNEAQ (reference sequence). Trimming pared 6 bases from V and 7 bases from J, leaving 31 bases between. CDR3 DNA: TGTGCCAGCAGTTCTCCCAGCCCAGGAGACCCCCGGTACGGGGAGCAGTACTTC. Translated: CASSSPSPGDPRYGEQYF.

This sequence joins TRBV3-1 (or the pseudogene TRBV3-2) and TRBJ2-3; no clear D. Trimming took off 2 bases at V and 4 bases at J, with 4 bases between the two ends. This CDR3 region has 12 residues. Germline loops: CDR1 LGHDT, CDR2 YNNKEL (reference sequence). The CDR3 DNA reads TGTGCCAGCAGCCAATTCCCAGATACGCAGTATTTT. It specifies CASSQFPDTQYF.

V is TRBV19 and J is TRBJ2-7, with TRBD2 identical over 7 bases. The CDR3 extends over 15 amino acids. Germline trimming cut 6 bases from V and 0 bases from J; bases unmatched to any gene: 8. Germline loops: CDR1 LNHDA, CDR2 SQIVND (reference sequence). The CDR3 spells CASRSSGASSYEQYF. The CDR3 nucleotides read TGTGCCAGTAGATCTAGCGGAGCGAGCTCCTACGAGCAGTACTTC.

The chain links TRBV5-1 to TRBJ2-1, with 9 nucleotides matching TRBD1. The CDR3 has 16 residues. Per germline, CDR1 SGHRS and CDR2 YFSETQ. V lost 4 bases, J lost 1 base, and 6 bases stayed unmatched. The CDR3 DNA sequence: TGCGCCAGCAGCCCCGGACAGGGGCAATCCTACAATGAGCAGTTCTTC. This gives the protein CASSPGQGQSYNEQFF. The complete variable domain, with remaining parts taken from reference TRBV5-1 and TRBJ2-1, reads KAGVTQTPRYLIKTRGQQVTLSCSPISGHRSVSWYQQTPGQGLQFLFEYFSETQRNKGNFPGRFSGRQFSNSRSEMNVSTLELGDSALYLCASSPGQGQSYNEQFFGPGTRLTVL.

The V and J genes are TRBV2 and TRBJ2-7; D could derive from TRBD1 or TRBD2 (5 bases each). The germline V gene encodes CDR1 SNHLY and CDR2 FYNNEI. Trimming pared 6 bases from V and 4 bases from J, leaving 16 bases between. This CDR3 contains 14 residues. CDR3 nucleotide sequence: TGTGCCAGCAGGGTCAGGGTTGGGGGATACGAGCAGTACTTC. The encoded protein is CASRVRVGGYEQYF.

V usage is TRBV6-5 and J usage is TRBJ1-2; no clear D. With 4 bases removed from V and 4 bases from J, the gap between germline ends came to 7 bases. The CDR3 contains 12 residues. Germline lookup yields CDR1 MNHEY and CDR2 SVGAGI. CDR3 nucleotide sequence: TGTGCCAGCAGTTCAGGACTCTATGGCTACACCTTC. This sequence encodes CASSSGLYGYTF.

The chain joins TRBV4-1 to TRBJ2-7, with a weak D call TRBD1 (6 bases). The germline V gene encodes CDR1 MGHRA and CDR2 YSYEKL. V lost 1 base and J lost 1, with 11 bases in between. The CDR3 has 15 residues. The CDR3 loop reads CASSQAITGSYEQYF. CDR3 bases: TGCGCCAGCAGCCAAGCTATCACAGGGTCCTACGAGCAGTACTTC.

The chain has TRBV6-5 and TRBJ2-5; D gene uncertain. Germline CDR1 MNHEY, CDR2 SVGAGI. Trimming took off 0 bases at V and 8 bases at J, with 13 bases between the two ends. The CDR3 spans 14 residues. In nucleotides, the CDR3 is TGTGCCAGCAGTTACTCCAGGATCGTAAGAACCCAGTACTTC. Encoded protein: CASSYSRIVRTQYF.

The chain carries TRBV29-1 and TRBJ2-7, with D possibly being TRBD1 (6 bases). The CDR3 totals 12 residues. Trimming shortened V by 7 bases and J by 0 bases, and 10 bases separated the two germline ends. Germline V gene lookup returns CDR1 SQVTM and CDR2 ANQGSEA. CDR3 residues: CSATDSSYEQYF. In DNA form, the CDR3 reads TGCAGCGCGACGGACAGCTCCTACGAGCAGTACTTC.

This sequence joins TRBV13 and TRBJ2-1; D not certain. CDR3 length: 11 residues. Trimming stripped 2 bases from V and 8 bases from J, with 4 bases between. Germline V CDR1 and CDR2: PRHDT, FYEKMQ (reference sequence). The CDR3 reads CASSLTDEQFF. The CDR3 region has the DNA TGTGCCAGCAGCTTAACGGATGAGCAGTTCTTC. The variable domain in full, completed from reference TRBV13 and TRBJ2-1, reads AAGVIQSPRHLIKEKRETATLKCYPIPRHDTVYWYQQGPGQDPQFLISFYEKMQSDKGSIPDRFSAQQFSDYHSELNMSSLELGDSALYFCASSLTDEQFFGPGTRLTVL.

The chain carries TRBV7-9 and TRBJ2-2, with 10 positions matching TRBD1. Germline assignment: CDR1 SEHNR and CDR2 FQNEAQ (reference sequence). The V and J ends lost 2 bases and 6 bases, in that order; junction bases with no gene match: 6. This CDR3 contains 16 residues. CDR3 nucleotides: TGTGCCAGCAGCTTACTCGGGACAGGGGCGCCCGGGGAGCTGTTTTTT. Amino acids: CASSLLGTGAPGELFF.

The chain uses TRBV10-3 and TRBJ2-7; D is ambiguous. The CDR3 consists of 11 residues. Germline CDR1 reads ENHRY; CDR2 reads SYGVKD. V was clipped by 7 bases and J by 2 bases, with 6 bases between them. Written as DNA, the CDR3 is TGTGCCATCAAGGGCCCCTACGAGCAGTACTTC. Translation: CAIKGPYEQYF.

The V and J genes are TRBV27 and TRBJ2-5; 13 nucleotides line up with TRBD2. This CDR3 contains 15 residues. Germline CDR1 is MNHEY and CDR2 is SMNVEV (reference sequence). The ends lost 3 bases at V and 5 bases at J; junction bases unmatched: 3. DNA of the CDR3: TGTGCCAGCAGTTTGACTAGCGGGGGGTTGGAGACCCAGTACTTC. Protein sequence: CASSLTSGGLETQYF.

This clone was recorded a few times. The rearrangement links TRBV4-1 to TRBJ2-7; D is undetermined. Trimming removed 0 bases from V and 3 bases from J, with 12 bases in between. The CDR3 sequence is 15 residues long. The germline CDR1 and CDR2 sequences are MGHRA and YSYEKL. The CDR3 is CASSQDTYQVYEQYF. The CDR3 DNA reads TGCGCCAGCAGCCAAGACACCTACCAAGTCTACGAGCAGTACTTC.

The genes are TRBV29-1 and TRBJ2-3, with TRBD2 matching over 8 bases. V trimming: 5 bases; J trimming: 0 bases; junction bases outside the gene matches: 16. Germline CDR1 and CDR2: SQVTM and ANQGSEA. The CDR3 is 18 residues long. The CDR3 sequence: CSVSGGGTPWGSTDTQYF. The CDR3 DNA reads as TGCAGCGTTTCGGGCGGGGGGACGCCCTGGGGTAGCACAGATACGCAGTATTTT.

This sequence joins TRBV5-6 and TRBJ2-7, with D unclear. The germline gives CDR1 SGHDT, CDR2 YYEEEE. This CDR3 is 17 amino acids long. V lost 1 base, J lost 2 bases, and 19 bases lay in between. DNA for the CDR3: TGTGCCAGCAGCTTGCAAGGGTTGTCAATGATACCCTACGAGCAGTACTTC. As protein: CASSLQGLSMIPYEQYF.

This chain uses TRBV5-4 with TRBJ1-2; 8 nucleotides line up with TRBD1. Per germline, CDR1 SGHNT and CDR2 YYREEE (reference sequence). The CDR3 loop spans 16 amino acids. The V segment lost 4 bases and the J segment 6 bases; nucleotides outside the gene matches: 14. The CDR3 spells CASSDGTGVLYDGYTF. In DNA form, the CDR3 reads TGTGCCAGCAGCGACGGGACAGGTGTTTTGTATGATGGCTACACCTTC.

The chain carries TRBV19 and TRBJ2-7; TRBD2 aligns across 7 bases. In germline, CDR1 is LNHDA, CDR2 SQIVND (reference sequence). Trimming took 5 bases from V and 7 from J; bases not matched to a gene: 14. The CDR3 length is 15 residues. The CDR3 protein is CASSPGLGGVQEQYF. The CDR3 DNA reads TGTGCCAGTAGTCCCGGACTAGGTGGGGTTCAGGAGCAGTACTTC. The full variable domain, completed using reference TRBV19 and TRBJ2-7, is DGGITQSPKYLFRKEGQNVTLSCEQNLNHDAMYWYRQDPGQGLRLIYYSQIVNDFQKGDIAEGYSVSREKKESFPLTVTSAQKNPTAFYLCASSPGLGGVQEQYFGPGTRLTVT.

The V gene is TRBV4-1, the J gene TRBJ2-5; TRBD2 matches at 10 bases. V lost 4 bases and J lost 4; bases outside the gene matches: 6. Germline values: CDR1 MGHRA, CDR2 YSYEKL. CDR3 length: 15 residues. CDR3 loop: CASSLASGRPETQYF. The CDR3 bases are TGCGCCAGCAGCCTGGCTAGCGGGAGACCAGAGACCCAGTACTTC.

The chain carries TRBV7-9 and TRBJ2-7; 9 bases line up with TRBD1. Germline CDR1 is SEHNR and CDR2 is FQNEAQ (reference sequence). The CDR3 is 16 residues long. The junction had 6 bases not matched to a gene; V was cut back by 1 base and J by 2 bases. The CDR3 coding sequence is TGTGCCAGCAGCTTAGTTCCCGGGACAGGGACCTACGAGCAGTACTTC. As protein: CASSLVPGTGTYEQYF. Filled out from reference TRBV7-9 and TRBJ2-7, the complete variable domain reads DTGVSQNPRHKITKRGQNVTFRCDPISEHNRLYWYRQTLGQGPEFLTYFQNEAQLEKSRLLSDRFSAERPKGSFSTLEIQRTEQGDSAMYLCASSLVPGTGTYEQYFGPGTRLTVT.

The chain recombines TRBV7-8 with TRBJ1-1; D is perhaps TRBD1 (6 bases). Trimming took 8 bases from V and 7 from J, leaving 17 bases between them. The CDR3 has 13 residues. Germline V gene lookup returns CDR1 SGHVS and CDR2 FQNEAQ. This CDR3 reads CASYQGGGSEAFF. CDR3 DNA sequence: TGTGCCAGCTACCAAGGGGGGGGCAGTGAAGCTTTCTTT.

This clone was seen only a few times. The chain couples TRBV19 to TRBJ1-5; no clear D gene. The CDR3 totals 14 residues. Trimming shortened V by 7 bases and J by 1 base, and 11 bases separated the two germline ends. CDR1 is LNHDA, CDR2 SQIVND, per germline (reference sequence). The CDR3 DNA reads as TGTGCCAGTATGCCGGATTTGAGCAATCAGCCCCAGCATTTT. This translates into CASMPDLSNQPQHF.

V gene TRBV19 combines with J gene TRBJ2-1, with TRBD1 as a possible D gene (5 bases). This CDR3 has 14 amino acids. Germline CDR1 is LNHDA and CDR2 is SQIVND (reference sequence). V was pared by 6 bases and J by 0 bases, with 9 bases between. In nucleotides, the CDR3 is TGTGCCAGTAGGGGCAGGGACTCCTACAATGAGCAGTTCTTC. Translating gives CASRGRDSYNEQFF.

The chain links TRBV27 to TRBJ1-1; 7 bases fit TRBD1. The CDR3 extends over 15 amino acids. In germline, CDR1 is MNHEY, CDR2 SMNVEV (reference sequence). V gave up 2 bases and J gave up 4 bases; unmatched junction bases: 7. CDR3 residues: CASSLDRVRGTEAFF. The CDR3 DNA sequence: TGTGCCAGCAGTTTAGACAGGGTGCGGGGCACTGAAGCTTTCTTT.

The gene calls are TRBV29-1 and TRBJ1-1; D call uncertain. The CDR3 loop spans 11 amino acids. Germline CDR1 reads SQVTM; CDR2 reads ANQGSEA. V was pared by 7 bases and J by 7 bases, with 13 bases between. The CDR3 sequence: CSGTSRDEAFF. CDR3 DNA: TGCAGCGGCACAAGCCGCGATGAAGCTTTCTTT.

The V and J genes are TRBV6-5 and TRBJ1-1, with a tentative D call TRBD1 (6 bases). The CDR3 sequence is 14 residues long. V gave up 6 bases and J gave up 7 bases, with 18 bases separating them. Germline V CDR1 and CDR2: MNHEY, SVGAGI. Here the CDR3 DNA reads TGTGCCAGCAGCACAGGGTGGGAAGGTGGTGAAGCTTTCTTT. As protein: CASSTGWEGGEAFF.

This clone was picked up one time. The rearrangement uses TRBV5-1 and TRBJ2-7; 9 bases agree with TRBD1. CDR1 and CDR2 from the germline V gene are SGHRS and YFSETQ. CDR3 length: 15 residues. Unmatched junction bases numbered 9, after V lost 3 bases and J lost 5 bases. As DNA, the CDR3 is TGCGCCAGCAGCTCGACGGACAGGGGATTCCACGAGCAGTACTTC. Translating gives CASSSTDRGFHEQYF.

The CDR3 DNA follows: TGCACCAGCAGCCCCTCCGAAACAGGGGAGGATCAGCCCCAGCATTTT. It yields the protein CTSSPSETGEDQPQHF. The V and J genes are TRBV1 and TRBJ1-5; the DNA was not compared with TRBD1, the D call given in the table. TRBV1 is annotated as a pseudogene. The CDR3 runs 16 residues.